This T cell receptor beta chain came from a study of cytomegalovirus exposure and HLA in healthy donors. Looking at the study overall: The 110 or so validation repertoires used the same platform as the roughly 670 first-cohort repertoires, a later analysis reported. General observations from the study: In the 130 or so validation repertoires, just under 95% of cluster scores exceeded 0, per a later analysis. In vitro work confirmed that a few CMV-associated chains recognize CMV antigens.

Some clones are missing from TCRdb's copy, which holds only in-frame ones; the method was immunoSEQ multiplex PCR. The sample carries more than 95,000 clones, about nine tenths recorded once. V lost 4 bases and J 6 bases, leaving 30 bases between the germline ends. Germline V CDR1 and CDR2: SGHTA, FQGNSA. The CDR3 sequence is 19 residues long. As regards this clone: Its antigen is still unknown.

This receptor was taken from a woman younger than 35 in good health and CMV-seronegative. This chain uses TRBV7-2 with TRBJ1-1, with a weak D call TRBD1 (5 bases). The sample was PBMCs. CDR3 in amino acids: CASSSPSRRGGPVGSEAFF. CDR3 coding DNA: TGTGCCAGCAGCTCCCCCAGCCGGAGGGGCGGCCCCGTAGGCTCTGAAGCTTTCTTT.